The sequence of this T cell receptor (beta chain) was determined in a study of neurological immune-mediated disorders. This clonotype was seen many times. TCRdb recomputed calls from the 5' RACE reads with MiXCR, one row per CDR3 protein. The sample lists 57,000 or so distinct CDR3 sequences, roughly 11% occurring once. Trimming cost V 11 bases and J 8 bases, with 15 bases left between them. This CDR3 comprises 11 residues. Germline values: CDR1 SGHTA, CDR2 FQGNSA. Sequenced material: PBMCs. The chain is built from TRBV7-2 and TRBJ1-2, with TRBD1 as a possible D gene (6 bases). This TCR derives from a man aged 55 to 70 in good health. CDR3 in amino acids: CAEGGGRGYTF. For the CDR3, the DNA is TGTGCCGAGGGGGGGGGGAGAGGCTACACCTTC. Looking up the rest from reference TRBV7-2 and TRBJ1-2 gives the full variable domain: GAGVSQSPSNKVTEKGKDVELRCDPISGHTALYWYRQSLGQGLEFLIYFQGNSAPDKSGLPSDRFSAERTGGSVSTLTIQRTQQEDSAVYLCAEGGGRGYTFGSGTRLTVV.